Shown below are 28 T cell receptor beta chains from a single sample sequenced in a study of PD-1 blockade in classical Hodgkin lymphoma. Time point in this sample: cycle 4 day 1 (C4D1), after more than 5 weeks of nivolumab. Relapse was seen in all patients after autologous stem cell transplantation, and brentuximab vedotin exposure was variable. The method was immunoSEQ multiplex PCR; TCRdb's version includes in-frame clones alone and lacks a portion of them. The sample contains about 19,000 clones, 76% of which appear only once. The material sequenced was peripheral blood mononuclear cells (PBMCs), taken before the fourth cycle of nivolumab. These receptors were obtained from a human donor with classical Hodgkin lymphoma.

The V gene is TRBV6-5, the J gene TRBJ1-5; unclear D gene. Germline-derived CDR1 and CDR2 are MNHEY and SVGAGI. This CDR3 contains 16 residues. V lost 4 bases and J lost 0, with 13 bases in between. Here the CDR3 reads CASSFRRGISNQPQHF. As DNA, the CDR3 is TGTGCCAGCAGTTTCCGTCGAGGGATTAGCAATCAGCCCCAGCATTTT.

The rearrangement links TRBV27 to TRBJ1-1; D gene ambiguous. The V gene's germline CDR1 is MNHEY and CDR2 SMNVEV (reference sequence). Trimming shortened V by 3 bases and J by 0 bases, and 11 bases separated the two germline ends. CDR3 length: 15 amino acids. CDR3 region: CASSFNVKMNTEAFF. The CDR3 coding sequence is TGTGCCAGCAGTTTCAACGTCAAAATGAACACTGAAGCTTTCTTT.

This chain connects TRBV5-1 to TRBJ1-2, with TRBD1 as a possible D gene (5 bases). The V end lost 0 bases, the J end lost 11 bases, and 8 bases lay between the germline ends. The CDR3 has 11 residues. From germline, CDR1 is SGHRS and CDR2 YFSETQ. CDR3 amino acids: CASSLAGGYTF. In DNA, the CDR3 is TGCGCCAGCAGCTTGGCTGGGGGTTACACCTTC.

This rearrangement joins TRBV18 to TRBJ2-5; a weak D match, TRBD1 (5 bases). Germline-derived CDR1 and CDR2 are KGHSH and LQKENI. The V end was cut by 3 bases, the J end by 1 base, with 9 bases between. This CDR3 has 14 amino acids. CDR3 DNA sequence: TGTGCCAGCTCACCCCGGACAATCCAAGAGACCCAGTACTTC. This encodes CASSPRTIQETQYF. The full variable domain, in which reference TRBV18 and TRBJ2-5 provide the parts outside the CDR3, is NAGVMQNPRHLVRRRGQEARLRCSPMKGHSHVYWYRQLPEEGLKFMVYLQKENIIDESGMPKERFSAEFPKEGPSILRIQQVVRGDSAAYFCASSPRTIQETQYFGPGTRLLVL.

This chain connects TRBV5-1 to TRBJ1-1; D is undetermined. Germline V gene sequence: CDR1 SGHRS, CDR2 YFSETQ. This CDR3 contains 14 residues. V lost 1 base, J lost 1 base, and 8 bases lay in between. The CDR3 sequence: CASSLRVGNTEAFF. CDR3 in DNA: TGCGCCAGCAGCTTGAGGGTTGGGAACACTGAAGCTTTCTTT.

The chain recombines TRBV10-2 with TRBJ1-2, with TRBD1 identical over 7 bases. Trimming at V came to 6 bases and at J to 3 bases, leaving 1 base not matched to a gene. Germline V gives CDR1 WSHSY, CDR2 SAAADI. This CDR3 contains 12 residues. CDR3 nucleotides: TGCGCCAGCAGGGGGACAGACTATGGCTACACCTTC. It yields the protein CASRGTDYGYTF.

The chain joins TRBV6-6 to TRBJ2-2; TRBD1 matches 8 bases. Germline V lookup: CDR1 MNHNY, CDR2 SVGAGI (reference sequence). V was pared by 2 bases and J by 4 bases, with 6 bases of the junction left unmatched. The CDR3 is made up of 16 amino acids. CDR3 sequence (DNA): TGTGCCAGCAGTTACCCGACAGGGGACAGCACCGGGGAGCTGTTTTTT. This gives the protein CASSYPTGDSTGELFF.

As concerns this clone: The sample holds other DNA sequences that translate to the same CDR3. The chain links TRBV19 to TRBJ2-2; D unresolved. CDR1 and CDR2 from the germline V gene are LNHDA and SQIVND (reference sequence). The V end was cut by 3 bases, the J end by 4 bases, with 6 bases between. There are 13 residues in the CDR3. The chain's CDR3 is CASSIRGTGELFF. In DNA, the CDR3 is TGTGCCAGTAGTATCCGTGGCACCGGGGAGCTGTTTTTT.

Notes on this clone: Germline is not matched at one junction end, which may reflect a read error. The chain employs TRBV10-3 and TRBJ2-2; D may be TRBD2 (5 bases). CDR1 ENHRY and CDR2 SYGVKD come from the germline V gene. CDR3 length: 14 amino acids. The CDR3 bases are TGTGCCATAGGGCTAAGCAACGGTGCCGGGGAGCTGCTTTTT. Its translation is CAIGLSNGAGELLF.

This clone is labeled medium-sized. This chain joins TRBV4-3 and TRBJ2-2; no definite D call. Looked up from germline, CDR1 is LGHNA and CDR2 is YSLEER. V lost 3 bases and J lost 0, with 5 bases in between. This CDR3 spans 14 amino acids. CDR3 DNA sequence: TGCGCCAGCAGCCATCTAGCGAACACCGGGGAGCTGTTTTTT. This translates into CASSHLANTGELFF.

The chain combines TRBV14 with TRBJ1-2; D not resolved. This CDR3 region has 14 residues. Per germline, CDR1 SGHDN and CDR2 FVKESK. The V end was cut by 4 bases, the J end by 4 bases, with 13 bases between. CDR3 sequence (DNA): TGTGCCAGCAGCCCGAATCGCCTTAGCTATGGCTACACCTTC. It is translated as CASSPNRLSYGYTF.

The gene calls are TRBV6-5 and TRBJ1-2; 9 bases fit TRBD1. The germline V gene has CDR1 MNHEY and CDR2 SVGAGI. J gave up 3 bases and V 0 bases, and 5 bases lay outside the gene matches. CDR3 length equals 16 residues. The CDR3 sequence is CASSYSQGAFYYGYTF. In DNA form, the CDR3 reads TGTGCCAGCAGTTACTCACAGGGGGCGTTTTACTATGGCTACACCTTC.

The rearrangement joins TRBV18 to TRBJ2-2; tentative D call: TRBD1 (5 bases). Trimming pared 1 base from V and 1 base from J, leaving 7 bases between. The V gene's germline CDR1 is KGHSH and CDR2 LQKENI. This CDR3 has 15 amino acids. CDR3 sequence (DNA): TGTGCCAGCTCACCACGACAGATGAACACCGGGGAGCTGTTTTTT. Protein sequence: CASSPRQMNTGELFF.

This clone is labeled as large (0.1 to 1%). The CDR3 here is CASRLRTSGRFLKDEQYF. The DNA of the CDR3 is TGTGCCAGCAGACTCAGGACTAGCGGGAGGTTCCTCAAGGACGAGCAGTACTTC. The chain links TRBV28 to TRBJ2-7; 14 nucleotides agree with TRBD2. The CDR3 contains 18 residues. V was clipped by 6 bases and J by 5 bases; unmatched bases: 15. The germline gives CDR1 MDHEN, CDR2 SYDVKM.

The chain links TRBV5-1 to TRBJ2-5, with 7 bases that match TRBD1. This CDR3 contains 15 residues. Looked up from germline, CDR1 is SGHRS and CDR2 is YFSETQ. The V segment lost 1 base and the J segment 1 base; nucleotides outside the gene matches: 4. The CDR3 sequence is CASSLSGQLQETQYF. The CDR3 coding sequence is TGCGCCAGCAGCTTGTCGGGACAGCTCCAAGAGACCCAGTACTTC.

This chain connects TRBV29-1 to TRBJ1-5; tentative D call: TRBD1 (5 bases). The germline gives CDR1 SQVTM, CDR2 ANQGSEA. Trimming stripped 6 bases from V and 3 bases from J, with 18 bases between. This CDR3 spans 15 amino acids. CDR3 in DNA: TGCAGCGTCGCCAGCGGGACCGGAATCAATCAGCCCCAGCATTTT. Translated: CSVASGTGINQPQHF.

The V call is TRBV7-9, the J call TRBJ2-7, with 12 bases matching TRBD2. With 5 bases clipped from V and 1 base from J, the junction kept 9 bases outside the gene matches. Germline V gene lookup returns CDR1 SEHNR and CDR2 FQNEAQ (reference sequence). The CDR3 loop spans 17 amino acids. CDR3: CASSRETGLAGSYEQYF. In DNA form, the CDR3 reads TGTGCCAGCAGCCGAGAAACAGGACTAGCGGGATCCTACGAGCAGTACTTC.

In its sample, this clone is medium-sized. V usage is TRBV7-8 and J usage is TRBJ1-5, with D maybe TRBD1 (6 bases). The CDR3 consists of 16 residues. Germline V CDR1 and CDR2: SGHVS, FQNEAQ. Trimming took 2 bases from V and 5 from J, leaving 16 bases between them. CDR3: CASSLNSGTLHQPQHF. CDR3 coding DNA: TGTGCCAGCAGCTTAAATTCCGGGACACTGCATCAGCCCCAGCATTTT. Full variable domain (missing parts from reference TRBV7-8 and TRBJ1-5): GAGVSQSPRYKVAKRGQDVALRCDPISGHVSLFWYQQALGQGPEFLTYFQNEAQLDKSGLPSDRFFAERPEGSVSTLKIQRTQQEDSAVYLCASSLNSGTLHQPQHFGDGTRLSIL.

This clone was seen only a few times. The gene calls are TRBV5-1 and TRBJ2-3; no clear D. CDR1 is SGHRS and CDR2 is YFSETQ in the germline V gene. Trimming removed 4 bases from V and 2 bases from J, with 17 bases in between. The CDR3 is made up of 16 amino acids. The CDR3 loop reads CASSLGPPHLTDTQYF. The CDR3 DNA is TGCGCCAGCAGCCTCGGGCCTCCTCATCTCACAGATACGCAGTATTTT.

V usage is TRBV6-5 and J usage is TRBJ1-2, with 10 nucleotides matching TRBD1. Trimming cost V 5 bases and J 14 bases; bases outside gene matches: 8. This CDR3 contains 12 residues. Per germline, CDR1 MNHEY and CDR2 SVGAGI. CDR3 in amino acids: CASSPTGGLRTF. The CDR3 DNA reads as TGTGCCAGCAGTCCGACAGGGGGCTTGAGGACCTTC.

This rearrangement joins TRBV7-8 to TRBJ2-7; D is perhaps TRBD2 (5 bases). Looked up from germline, CDR1 is SGHVS and CDR2 is FQNEAQ. There are 13 residues in the CDR3. V was clipped by 5 bases and J by 3 bases, with 11 bases between them. The CDR3 DNA sequence: TGTGCCAGCAGCCGGACTCCGGGCTACGAGCAGTACTTC. Translating it yields CASSRTPGYEQYF.

This clone was observed a single time. This chain links TRBV5-5 with TRBJ1-1, with 8 bases aligning to TRBD1. Germline values: CDR1 SGHKS, CDR2 YYEKEE (reference sequence). Trimming at V came to 4 bases and at J to 6 bases, leaving 17 bases not matched to a gene. This CDR3 comprises 17 residues. The CDR3 DNA is TGTGCCAGCAGCCAAGATACCCCGACAGGGGCCGACGCTGAAGCTTTCTTT. Translation gives CASSQDTPTGADAEAFF.

The genes are TRBV19 and TRBJ1-3, with D unclear. The germline V gene has CDR1 LNHDA and CDR2 SQIVND (reference sequence). V was shortened by 4 bases and J by 2 bases, with 12 bases between the two germline ends. This CDR3 has 15 residues. CDR3 in DNA: TGTGCCAGTAGTACTTTAGGACCCGCTGGAAACACCATATATTTT. Its protein is CASSTLGPAGNTIYF.

J is TRBJ1-2 and V is TRBV28; D is perhaps TRBD1 (6 bases). Germline V CDR1 and CDR2: MDHEN, SYDVKM. Trimming left V 5 bases short and J 4 bases short, with 11 bases between. This CDR3 is 13 amino acids long. The CDR3 here is CASSLPGAYGYTF. CDR3 bases: TGTGCCAGCAGTCTACCGGGGGCCTATGGCTACACCTTC.

The J gene is TRBJ2-3, the V gene TRBV11-2, with D possibly TRBD1 on 6 matching bases. The V end was cut by 0 bases, the J end by 4 bases, with 11 bases between. This CDR3 is built from 15 residues. The germline gives CDR1 SGHAT, CDR2 FQNNGV. The CDR3 DNA reads as TGTGCCAGCAGCTTAGAGGTCAAGGGGGCAGATACGCAGTATTTT. It codes for CASSLEVKGADTQYF.

The rearrangement uses TRBV6-6 and TRBJ1-1, with 8 bases aligning to TRBD1. This CDR3 is 14 amino acids long. Germline CDR1 MNHNY, CDR2 SVGAGI (reference sequence). The junction had 6 bases not matched to a gene; V was cut back by 6 bases and J by 3 bases. In DNA, the CDR3 is TGTGCCAGCAGGAGACAGGGGCTCGACACTGAAGCTTTCTTT. Translating gives CASRRQGLDTEAFF.

The chain couples TRBV7-8 to TRBJ1-1, with D unresolved. The CDR3 contains 14 residues. Trimming took 1 base from V and 7 from J, leaving 13 bases between them. CDR1 is SGHVS and CDR2 is FQNEAQ in the germline V gene. The CDR3 bases are TGTGCCAGCAGCTTAGACGACGGTTATAGTGAAGCTTTCTTT. Encoded protein: CASSLDDGYSEAFF.

This clone was detected a few times. V usage is TRBV7-2 and J usage is TRBJ1-1; D is possibly TRBD1 (5 bases). Deletions cut 1 base from V and 5 bases from J, with 14 bases between. The CDR3 consists of 15 residues. The germline V gene encodes CDR1 SGHTA and CDR2 FQGNSA. CDR3 in DNA: TGTGCCAGCAGCTTAGTCCAGGGTGTGATTACTGAAGCTTTCTTT. Its translation: CASSLVQGVITEAFF.